One and the same sample provided the 29 T cell receptor beta chains below, sequenced in a study of CD8 T cells in Susac syndrome. The RNA input was about 0.5 to 1 ug, and it was reverse transcribed with random hexamers. MiXCR, run by TCRdb on the immunoSEQ multiplex PCR reads, gives a single entry per CDR3 protein. This table holds around 170,000 distinct CDR3 sequences, roughly nine tenths found once. The sequenced sample consisted of CD4+ T cells from PBMCs. These receptors were taken from a human donor in good health.

This chain links TRBV6-6 with TRBJ2-3; the D is unclear. The germline V gene encodes CDR1 MNHNY and CDR2 SVGAGI (reference sequence). The V and J ends lost 2 bases and 8 bases respectively, with 8 bases between them. The CDR3 runs to 12 residues. The CDR3 spells CASSYRLATQYF. CDR3 coding DNA: TGTGCCAGCAGTTACCGGCTGGCTACGCAGTATTTT.

This clonotype was picked up one time. The V gene is TRBV5-1, the J gene TRBJ2-3; D gene ambiguous. This CDR3 has 14 amino acids. Looked up from germline, CDR1 is SGHRS and CDR2 is YFSETQ. The V gene lost 3 bases and the J gene lost 2 bases, with 10 bases spanning the gap. CDR3 DNA sequence: TGCGCCAGCAGCTCTGGACCAAACACAGATACGCAGTATTTT. Its protein product is CASSSGPNTDTQYF.

The chain carries TRBV29-1 and TRBJ2-1, with D perhaps matching TRBD1 or TRBD2 (5 bases each). Germline CDR1 SQVTM, CDR2 ANQGSEA. V lost 7 bases, J lost 10 bases, and 17 bases lay in between. The CDR3 length is 12 residues. CDR3 region: CSALGTSREQFF. DNA of the CDR3: TGCAGCGCCCTCGGGACGTCTAGAGAGCAGTTCTTC.

The chain links TRBV10-2 to TRBJ2-1; the match to TRBD1 covers 10 bases. Germline V CDR1 and CDR2: WSHSY, SAAADI. The CDR3 covers 15 residues. The J segment lost 6 bases and the V segment lost 5 bases, leaving 7 bases of the junction unmatched. The CDR3 sequence is CASSPSGTGVNEQFF. Here the CDR3 DNA reads TGCGCCAGCAGTCCCTCCGGGACAGGGGTCAATGAGCAGTTCTTC.

The chain uses TRBV29-1 and TRBJ2-7; possible D gene TRBD1, 6 bases. Trimming removed 4 bases at V and 2 bases at J, with 15 bases between. CDR3 length: 14 residues. Germline V gene lookup returns CDR1 SQVTM and CDR2 ANQGSEA. CDR3 sequence reads: CSVGPNRAPYEQYF. The CDR3 nucleotides are TGCAGCGTTGGCCCGAACAGGGCACCCTACGAGCAGTACTTC.

The chain joins TRBV29-1 to TRBJ2-1; no firm D call. The CDR3 totals 13 residues. Trimming cost V 8 bases and J 5 bases, with 16 bases left between them. The germline gives CDR1 SQVTM, CDR2 ANQGSEA. The CDR3 protein is CSIQESSNNEQFF. DNA for the CDR3: TGCAGCATTCAGGAGAGTTCTAACAATGAGCAGTTCTTC.

This rearrangement joins TRBV7-2 to TRBJ2-2; TRBD1 agrees at 7 bases. V dropped 4 bases and J dropped 1; count of bases not matched to a gene: 3. Looked up from germline, CDR1 is SGHTA and CDR2 is FQGNSA. The CDR3 consists of 15 residues. The CDR3 reads CASSSTGMNTGELFF. The CDR3 nucleotides read TGTGCCAGCAGCTCGACAGGGATGAACACCGGGGAGCTGTTTTTT. The full variable domain, its missing parts supplied by reference TRBV7-2 and TRBJ2-2, is GAGVSQSPSNKVTEKGKDVELRCDPISGHTALYWYRQSLGQGLEFLIYFQGNSAPDKSGLPSDRFSAERTGGSVSTLTIQRTQQEDSAVYLCASSSTGMNTGELFFGEGSRLTVL.

This rearrangement joins TRBV18 to TRBJ1-6; D possibly corresponds to TRBD1 (6 bases). CDR1 is KGHSH and CDR2 is LQKENI in the germline V gene. The CDR3 length is 15 residues. Between the trimmed V and J ends, which lost 6 bases and 8 bases, there was a span of 17 bases. CDR3 sequence reads: CASSRDTSRDSPLHF. In DNA form, the CDR3 reads TGTGCCAGCTCGCGGGACACCTCTCGAGATTCACCCCTCCACTTT.

Only a few counts were recorded for this clonotype. The V call is TRBV5-1, the J call TRBJ2-5, with D unclear. Germline values: CDR1 SGHRS, CDR2 YFSETQ. The CDR3 consists of 14 residues. V dropped 3 bases and J dropped 5 bases, with 14 bases sitting between them. CDR3 sequence: CASSWTLLGETQYF. In DNA form, the CDR3 reads TGCGCCAGCAGCTGGACCCTACTGGGGGAGACCCAGTACTTC.

This clonotype showed up just once. J is TRBJ1-4 and V is TRBV9, with TRBD1 matching over 9 bases. Trimming took 2 bases from V and 8 from J; bases not matched to a gene: 7. CDR3 length: 15 amino acids. The V gene's germline CDR1 is SGDLS and CDR2 YYNGEE. The CDR3 nucleotides are TGTGCCAGCAGCGTTCCCGGGACAGGGTGCGAAAAACTGTTTTTT. Amino acid sequence: CASSVPGTGCEKLFF.

The chain links TRBV27 to TRBJ1-2; tentatively, D is TRBD1 (6 bases). The CDR3 spans 15 residues. In germline, CDR1 is MNHEY, CDR2 SMNVEV (reference sequence). V lost 5 bases and J lost 0, with 13 bases in between. The CDR3 protein is CASSPWTAANYGYTF. In nucleotides, the CDR3 is TGTGCCAGCAGTCCGTGGACAGCGGCTAACTATGGCTACACCTTC.

The rearrangement joins TRBV20-1 to TRBJ1-2; 9 bases map to TRBD1. CDR3 length: 12 amino acids. Germline V gene lookup returns CDR1 DFQATT and CDR2 SNEGSKA (reference sequence). The CDR3 bases are TGCACCGGGACAGGGTGGGACTATGGCTACACCTTC. This sequence encodes CTGTGWDYGYTF.

The rearrangement uses TRBV24-1 and TRBJ1-4; D is undetermined. Germline V gives CDR1 KGHDR, CDR2 SFDVKD. The CDR3 consists of 13 residues. Trimming cost V 6 bases and J 4 bases, with 8 bases left between them. The DNA for the CDR3 is TGTGCCACCAGTCCTTACAATAATGAAAAACTGTTTTTT. Residues: CATSPYNNEKLFF.

The chain recombines TRBV7-2 with TRBJ2-3, with unresolved D. This CDR3 contains 13 residues. CDR1 is SGHTA and CDR2 is FQGNSA in the germline V gene. Trimming cost V 3 bases and J 2 bases, with 6 bases left between them. CDR3 in amino acids: CASSFTATDTQYF. In nucleotides, the CDR3 is TGTGCCAGCAGCTTCACAGCCACAGATACGCAGTATTTT.

This chain uses TRBV29-1 with TRBJ2-7; 8 bases align to TRBD1. CDR3 length equals 17 residues. Germline V lookup: CDR1 SQVTM, CDR2 ANQGSEA. The trim removed 2 bases at V and 1 base at J, leaving 13 bases unmatched. Written as DNA, the CDR3 is TGCAGCGTTGAACTACCGGACAGGGCTGTACTATCCTACGAGCAGTACTTC. Translating gives CSVELPDRAVLSYEQYF.

V usage is TRBV6-1 and J usage is TRBJ2-3; the match to TRBD2 covers 7 bases. Germline V lookup: CDR1 MNHNS, CDR2 SASEGT. The length of the CDR3 is 17 residues. Germline trimming cut 6 bases from V and 0 bases from J; bases unmatched to any gene: 12. The CDR3 loop is CASSLLSGVLSTDTQYF. In DNA form, the CDR3 reads TGTGCCAGCAGCCTCCTAAGCGGGGTCCTTAGCACAGATACGCAGTATTTT.

The chain links TRBV4-3 to TRBJ2-1, with 8 positions matching TRBD2. This CDR3 is 19 amino acids long. The V gene end was trimmed by 2 bases and the J gene end by 4 bases; junction bases not matched to a gene: 16. CDR1 is LGHNA, CDR2 YSLEER, per germline. The CDR3 region is CASSQLPPAGAHVYNEQFF. Written as DNA, the CDR3 is TGCGCCAGCAGCCAACTTCCTCCAGCGGGGGCCCACGTTTACAATGAGCAGTTCTTC.

The genes are TRBV30 and TRBJ2-5; tentatively, D is TRBD2 (5 bases). Between the trimmed V and J ends, which lost 2 bases and 1 base, there was a span of 14 bases. The length of the CDR3 is 15 residues. CDR1 is GTSNPN, CDR2 SVGIG, per germline (reference sequence). DNA of the CDR3: TGTGCCTGGAGTCTTAACGGACTGCGCCAAGAGACCCAGTACTTC. Encoded protein: CAWSLNGLRQETQYF.

J is TRBJ1-5 and V is TRBV19; tentative D call: TRBD1 (6 bases). The germline V and J ends were trimmed by 7 bases and 4 bases, with 20 bases remaining between them. The germline CDR1 and CDR2 sequences are LNHDA and SQIVND (reference sequence). This CDR3 region has 16 residues. CDR3 loop: CASKGGGGTSNQPQHF. DNA of the CDR3: TGTGCCAGTAAGGGGGGCGGTGGCACATCAAATCAGCCCCAGCATTTT.

For the CDR3, the DNA is TGTGCCAGCAAACCCCAAGCGGGAGTCGGTGAGACCCAGTACTTC. This codes for CASKPQAGVGETQYF. The J gene is TRBJ2-5, the V gene TRBV12-3 or TRBV12-4; 8 nucleotides line up with TRBD2. Unmatched junction bases numbered 12, after V lost 7 bases and J lost 5 bases. CDR3 length: 15 amino acids.

The chain is built from TRBV20-1 and TRBJ2-5; D unclear. Per germline, CDR1 DFQATT and CDR2 SNEGSKA (reference sequence). Trimming stripped 1 base from V and 5 bases from J, with 17 bases between. CDR3 length: 15 amino acids. The CDR3 loop reads CSARGQASGQETQYF. The CDR3 nucleotides read TGCAGTGCTAGAGGTCAGGCCTCAGGTCAGGAGACCCAGTACTTC.

This rearrangement joins TRBV5-1 to TRBJ2-2; 9 bases line up with TRBD1. The length of the CDR3 is 15 residues. Losses at the gene ends were 4 bases for V and 3 bases for J; bases not matched to a gene: 4. Germline CDR1 reads SGHRS; CDR2 reads YFSETQ. The CDR3 here is CASSPRTGDTGELFF. For the CDR3, the DNA is TGCGCCAGCAGCCCCCGGACAGGGGACACCGGGGAGCTGTTTTTT. Combining the CDR3 with reference TRBV5-1 and TRBJ2-2 gives the whole variable domain KAGVTQTPRYLIKTRGQQVTLSCSPISGHRSVSWYQQTPGQGLQFLFEYFSETQRNKGNFPGRFSGRQFSNSRSEMNVSTLELGDSALYLCASSPRTGDTGELFFGEGSRLTVL.

This chain connects TRBV28 to TRBJ1-1; 8 bases fit TRBD1. The CDR3 loop spans 19 amino acids. CDR1 MDHEN and CDR2 SYDVKM come from the germline V gene. Losses at the gene ends were 0 bases for V and 0 bases for J; bases not matched to a gene: 12. CDR3 sequence (DNA): TGTGCCAGCAGTTTATGGGGTGGGCTCAGGACAGGGATGAACACTGAAGCTTTCTTT. This translates into CASSLWGGLRTGMNTEAFF. Based on the CDR3 plus reference TRBV28 and TRBJ1-1, the full variable domain is DVKVTQSSRYLVKRTGEKVFLECVQDMDHENMFWYRQDPGLGLRLIYFSYDVKMKEKGDIPEGYSVSREKKERFSLILESASTNQTSMYLCASSLWGGLRTGMNTEAFFGQGTRLTVV.

The rearrangement links TRBV4-3 to TRBJ2-6, with 7 bases that match TRBD1. V gave up 1 base and J gave up 0 bases; unmatched junction bases: 6. Germline assignment: CDR1 LGHNA and CDR2 YSLEER. The CDR3 is 18 amino acids. The CDR3 bases are TGCGCCAGCAGCCAAGCGGACAGGTTGGTCTCTGGGGCCAACGTCCTGACTTTC. Amino acids: CASSQADRLVSGANVLTF.

This sequence joins TRBV20-1 and TRBJ2-7; no definite D call. This CDR3 region has 11 residues. Germline CDR1 is DFQATT and CDR2 is SNEGSKA (reference sequence). V lost 3 bases, J lost 2 bases, and 5 bases lay in between. The DNA for the CDR3 is TGCAGTGCTAGGGGTACCTACGAGCAGTACTTC. As protein: CSARGTYEQYF.

The rearrangement joins TRBV9 to TRBJ1-2, with a weak D call TRBD1 (5 bases). The germline CDR1 and CDR2 sequences are SGDLS and YYNGEE. The CDR3 is 13 residues long. V was pared by 3 bases and J by 6 bases, with 12 bases between. For the CDR3, the DNA is TGTGCCAGCAGCGCCAACAGGTATAATGGCTACACCTTC. It specifies CASSANRYNGYTF.

This chain's CDR3 is CASSLWQGGEQYF. In DNA form, the CDR3 reads TGTGCCAGCAGTCTCTGGCAGGGGGGCGAGCAGTACTTC. The V call is TRBV7-9, the J call TRBJ2-7, with D tentatively TRBD1 (7 bases). Trimming stripped 6 bases from V and 6 bases from J, with 15 bases between. The germline gives CDR1 SEHNR, CDR2 FQNEAQ (reference sequence). This CDR3 is 13 amino acids long.

This clonotype has just one count. This chain connects TRBV5-8 to TRBJ2-7, with D possibly called TRBD1 or TRBD2 (6 bases each). This CDR3 has 14 residues. Germline V gives CDR1 SGHTS, CDR2 YDEGEE. V lost 0 bases to trimming and J lost 6 bases, with 13 bases between them. The CDR3 reads CASSLAVRGGEQYF. The CDR3 nucleotides read TGTGCCAGCAGCTTGGCAGTCAGGGGAGGCGAGCAGTACTTC.

As DNA, the CDR3 is TGTGCCAGCAGTTACCAGAGGGGGGCCGCCCGTAACAATGAGCAGTTCTTC. Translating it yields CASSYQRGAARNNEQFF. The chain joins TRBV6-2 or TRBV6-3 to TRBJ2-1; D is tentatively TRBD1 or TRBD2 (6 bases each). Trimming pared 2 bases from V and 5 bases from J, leaving 19 bases between. This CDR3 comprises 17 residues. The V gene's germline CDR1 is MNHEY and CDR2 SVGEGT.